The present T cell receptor (beta chain) was sequenced within a study of cytomegalovirus exposure and HLA in healthy donors (dated by TCRdb to about 2017). General notes on the study: In an earlier analysis of several hundred of the donors, 276 Gb of sequence data and 100 million or so unique TCR beta sequences from roughly 180 million T cells were reported. The study was designed to test whether signatures of past pathogen exposure could be identified by cataloging public T cell receptors. Donor age, sex, ethnicity and CMV serostatus were collected together with the repertoire data. High-throughput TCR immunosequencing, statistical association of individual TCRs with disease status, and machine learning were combined to predict cytomegalovirus infection status. Rather than drawing on any new phenotypic data, the later analysis identified candidate immune exposures from TCR beta sequences and the way those sequences occurred across donors. Across approximately 420 genotyped donors of the cohort, an average of approximately 220,000 unique TCR beta nucleotide sequences per donor were sequenced, and roughly a sixth of those sequences were non-productive. Both class I and class II loci were covered by HLA typing, at four-digit resolution. A later analysis re-analyzed previously published TCR beta repertoires from roughly 690 donors and added high-resolution HLA genotyping to study TCR occurrence patterns. The study used immunosequencing to profile the T cell repertoires of about 670 subjects and linked those repertoires to cytomegalovirus serostatus. An early release that covered 500 to 800 HLA-typed donors contained approximately 300 gigabases of sequencing data and tens of millions of unique TCR sequences. A handful of DR-DQ haplotypes were handled as single units for association and clustering because linkage in the cohort was strong. The number of donors typed differed by locus, with roughly 620-630 for A, B, C, DRB1 and DQB1, more than 500 for DQA1, approximately 570 for DPA1, and roughly 450 for DPB1. Along with the roughly 610-subject first cohort, a separate validation cohort of over a hundred different subjects was used. In an earlier analysis of a few hundred of the donors, high-throughput TCR beta sequencing was used to judge whether each TCR beta V gene segment behaved as functional or pseudogenic. A later genetic analysis used genome-wide SNP genotypes for about three fifths of the 666 donors, treating that subset as a discovery cohort. The genetic ancestry cluster associated with self-reported Caucasian donors included around four fifths of the roughly 400 genotyped donors. All discovery cohort repertoires had been generated on a single sequencing platform. Summary of the overall study and its limitations: A later analysis found that TCR association rates varied across HLA loci, with DRB1 alleles showing the most associated TCRs and HLA-C alleles the fewest. The 87-base-pair reads could not distinguish some IMGT-functional V segments, including TRBV6-2 and TRBV6-3, so those segments were excluded. Cytomegalovirus status was reported to be diagnosed by the classifier with high specificity and sensitivity in both the original and validation cohorts. A further reported finding was that TCR beta sequences accurately predicted the HLA-A and HLA-B alleles for most subjects in the first cohort. The only immune exposure information available for the cohort was CMV serostatus. At a false discovery rate of 0.05, a later analysis linked around 15,000 TCR beta sequences to specific HLA alleles. Sequencing depth was assumed to be roughly uniform across donors in the presence/absence analyses, though that assumption may not hold. Correlated functional status among segregating V segments might reflect linkage disequilibrium, but an unknown experimental factor could not be ruled out. In this cohort, only TCR beta chains were sequenced, and detectable features were limited by the absence of alpha or paired-chain data. Because counts were too low, roughly 18 rarely observed V segments, including chromosome 9 orphons, were left out of the earlier analysis of 587 of the donors. Most CMV-associated TCR beta chains appeared to be HLA-restricted in a later analysis, and the HLA associations seemed to be driven largely by CMV exposure. A later genetic analysis associated a missense DCLRE1C variant with V-gene and J-gene trimming of TCR beta chains, and an independent cohort replicated the association. An earlier analysis of some 590 of the donors showed that most TCR beta V segments appeared in productive rearrangements either about 90% or about 30% of the time, which broadly matched IMGT annotations. In the study, around 150 TCR beta chains were listed as associated with cytomegalovirus. Several of the top co-occurrence clusters appeared to be linked to parvovirus B19, influenza, CMV and Epstein-Barr virus, according to a later analysis. When HLA alleles, especially DR and DQ, strongly co-occurred, TCR associations were difficult to assign to individual alleles. It was suggested by the authors that the approach could potentially be generalized to other disease states and immunological phenotypes. A later genetic analysis reported fewer N-insertions in productive TCRs among donors in an Asian-associated ancestry cluster than the approximately 670-donor mean. A cluster of highly shared sequence variants was judged likely to represent a technical artifact of the sequencing pipeline. In vitro tests confirmed that a few of the cytomegalovirus-associated TCR beta chains recognize cytomegalovirus antigens. Compared with equally common non-associated chains, HLA-associated TCR beta chains in a later analysis were more clonally expanded and had lower generation probabilities. Across donors, most TCR sequences were observed very rarely, whereas some public TCRs were present in many individuals. Because HLA typing was unavailable for some donors at each locus, only the typed subset was used in association tests.

Comments on this clone: Its antigen has not been determined. No per-base quality is available; no much larger clone lies one base away.

Libraries were prepared through the immunoSEQ multiplex PCR assay. For the multiplex PCR, a mixture combining 60 forward primers for TCR Vbeta segments and 13 reverse primers for TCR Jbeta segments was used. The CDR3 region of rearranged TCR beta genes was amplified from genomic DNA by a multiplex PCR assay. On the Illumina HiSeq System, the amplified TCR beta libraries were sequenced as 87-base-pair reads. The paper's data handling went like this. In a later analysis, 80 million or so unique TCR beta chains were counted across the roughly 670 repertoires, and roughly 11 million of these chains were shared by at least two donors. Raw reads were error-corrected and collapsed into unique sequences with a nearest-neighbor algorithm that merged closely related sequences to remove PCR and sequencing errors. CDR3 sequences were aligned to IMGT reference sequences to assign V, D and J gene segments. Each retained sequence needed at least a six-nucleotide match to both a V gene segment and a J gene segment. A rearrangement counted as productive if the CDR3 had no stop codons and remained in frame with V and J, and every other rearrangement counted as non-productive. Following IMGT convention, CDR3 was defined as the stretch from the second conserved V-encoded cysteine to the conserved J-encoded phenylalanine. In an earlier analysis of some 550 of the donors, sequences lacking an unambiguous match to a single V gene segment were excluded. An earlier analysis of about 600 of the donors called V segments functional above 56.7% productive rearrangements and segregating when the between-donor standard deviation exceeded 5%. A statistical classification framework was built for diagnosing cytomegalovirus status from the catalog of TCR beta chain sequences. In a later analysis, TCR nucleotide sequences were compared against IMGT/GENE-DB human TR gene sequences so that V and J genes could be assigned. The TCRdist pipeline was used in a later analysis to assign CDR3 sequences and most-parsimonious VDJ recombination scenarios. In a later analysis, each TCR beta chain was defined by its CDR3 amino acid sequence together with its V-gene family, and reads lacking a unique V-gene family were excluded. A later analysis removed 600 or so highly shared, low-generation-probability nucleotide sequences to deal with suspected cross-contamination and a sequencing artifact. In a later analysis, a clonal expansion index for each public chain was calculated from normalized within-repertoire ranks of inferred template counts. Generation probabilities in a later analysis came from a VDJ recombination model fitted to out-of-frame rearrangements, and those results were checked against IGoR. In a later analysis, hypergeometric tests were used to score TCR-TCR, TCR-HLA and TCR-CMV co-occurrence, with a repertoire-size bias correction applied to TCR pairs. To estimate false discovery rates, a later analysis permuted the HLA or CMV assignments 20 times. In a later analysis, co-occurring TCRs were grouped with DBSCAN, and TCRdist sequence similarity was added when clustering was performed within HLA-allele-positive subsets. Repertoires with fewer than 30,000 or more than 120,000 public chains were left out of co-occurrence clustering, as were about 5 repertoires with anomalous nucleotide sharing. TCRdb took over this immuneACCESS table, retaining in-frame rearrangements with V and J assigned. Such tables are incomplete; in checked studies, under half of the missing clones stem from an unresolved V gene, and the remainder is unexplained. The DNA gave D and trimming, while V, J and clone size come from that table. This sample holds around 180,000 clones; 84% were observed only once. The ten largest make up 0.95% to 1.5% of the sample.

The CDR1 and CDR2 encoded by the germline V gene are ENHRY and SYGVKD. Its CDR3 holds 13 amino acids, cysteine through phenylalanine. Only CDR3 DNA remains: 39 bases, in frame from the first base. V and J are truncated by 7 bases and 8 bases respectively, leaving an intervening sequence of 17 bases. The cohort comprised 666 healthy bone marrow donors. At the time of sampling, every cohort member was nominally healthy, though immune exposures that went unrecorded were likely present. The donor was CMV seropositive and belonged to the group of 250 to 300 seropositive cohort members. A peripheral blood sample was collected from each donor, and TCR beta sequencing was performed on peripheral blood mononuclear cells. The Qiagen DNeasy Blood Extraction Kit was used to extract genomic DNA from the blood cell samples.

The chain joins TRBV10-3 to TRBJ1-2; possibly the D gene is TRBD1, per 6 matching bases. The material sequenced was PBMCs. This TCR derives from a girl aged 2 to 9 in good health and CMV-seropositive. The DNA sequence is as follows: TGTGCCATCATTGGGGACACACGAACCGGCTACACCTTC. It encodes CAIIGDTRTGYTF.